A selection of T cell receptor beta chains follows, all from one sample in a study of OX40 agonist ivuxolimab in advanced cancers. TCRdb's copy holds only in-frame clones and misses some; the assay was immunoSEQ multiplex PCR. Counted here are approximately 56,000 clones, 70% to 90% occurring once; the ten biggest clones make up about 14%. Sequenced material: CD4+ or CD8+ T cells sorted from blood, taken in a trial of the OX40 agonist ivuxolimab. Receptors were obtained from an adult with an advanced solid tumor such as melanoma, head and neck, liver or kidney cancer. CDR3s include the opening cysteine and the closing phenylalanine or tryptophan. D genes are given only for firm matches. Not every row has a clone size; where given, it reads once, few, many or a size class.

V,D,size,J,DNA,CDR3
TRBV30,-,-,TRBJ1-1,TGTGCCTGGAGTTGGGGAACTGAAGCTTTCTTT,CAWSWGTEAFF
TRBV10-2,TRBD2,-,TRBJ2-5,TGCGCCAGCAGTGAGTCCCGGCGGGGGGGCTTTGAGACCCAGTACTTC,CASSESRRGGFETQYF
TRBV2,-,-,TRBJ2-2,TGTGCCAGCAGTGATTCGATGGGGACCGTCACCGGGGAGCTGTTTTTT,CASSDSMGTVTGELFF
TRBV4-3,-,-,TRBJ1-4,TGCGCCAGCAGAGGGTTGGAAGATACGGGTGAAAAACTGTTTTTT,CASRGLEDTGEKLFF
TRBV7-9,-,-,TRBJ2-7,TGTGCCAGCAGCTTAGAAGACTTTGGTTACGAGCAGTACTTC,CASSLEDFGYEQYF
TRBV6-6,-,-,TRBJ2-3,TGTGCCAGCAGCCCAGCTCGTAGTACAGATACGCAGTATTTT,CASSPARSTDTQYF
TRBV30,-,-,TRBJ1-5,TGTGCCTGGAGTGTCGATGGAAATCAGCCCCAGCATTTT,CAWSVDGNQPQHF
TRBV19,TRBD1,-,TRBJ1-2,TGTGCCAGTAGTATAGATTTGGAGACAGGGAACACCGAAACCTTC,CASSIDLETGNTETF
TRBV2,TRBD1,-,TRBJ1-4,TGTGCCAGCAGTGGCTCAGGGGGCGTAGGTGAAAAACTGTTTTTT,CASSGSGGVGEKLFF
TRBV5-8,TRBD1,-,TRBJ1-2,TGTGCCAGCAGCAAACCGGGACAGGGTTATGGCTACACCTTC,CASSKPGQGYGYTF
TRBV28,-,-,TRBJ1-1,TGTGCCAGCAGTTTCAGGATGAACACTGAAGCTTTCTTT,CASSFRMNTEAFF
TRBV5-1,TRBD1,-,TRBJ2-3,TGCGCCAGCAGCTTGGGTCCCAGGGGGGATACGCAGTATTTT,CASSLGPRGDTQYF
TRBV27,-,-,TRBJ2-7,TGTGCCAGCAGTTCCGCGGGAACCTACGAGCAGTACTTC,CASSSAGTYEQYF
TRBV7-9,-,-,TRBJ2-1,TGTGCCAGCAGCTTGACTAGTGGGGTAGGGAATGAGCAGTTCTTC,CASSLTSGVGNEQFF
TRBV14,TRBD1,-,TRBJ2-5,TGTGCCAGCAGCCAATGGACAGGGAGAGAGACCCAGTACTTC,CASSQWTGRETQYF
TRBV19,-,once,TRBJ2-3,TGTGCCAGTAGTCCCTCGTTGGGGGACATCACAGATACGCAGTATTTT,CASSPSLGDITDTQYF
TRBV19,TRBD2,-,TRBJ2-7,TGTGCCAGTAGTATAGTTCGGGGGGGCGAGCAGTACTTC,CASSIVRGGEQYF
TRBV5-8,-,medium-sized,TRBJ1-1,TGTGCCAGCAGCTTGAACAGCTTCGATGAAGCTTTCTTT,CASSLNSFDEAFF
TRBV6-1,-,-,TRBJ1-5,TGTGCCAGCAGGGGGGATGGCGAACAGCCCCAGCATTTT,CASRGDGEQPQHF
TRBV4-3,-,-,TRBJ1-2,TGCGCCAGCAGCCAAGAAAGGGGCGGATACTATGGCTACACCTTC,CASSQERGGYYGYTF
TRBV4-1,-,-,TRBJ1-1,TGCGCCAGCAGCCAAGTGCAGGGCTACACTGAAGCTTTCTTT,CASSQVQGYTEAFF
TRBV7-3,-,-,TRBJ1-5,TGTGCCAGCAACCACAGTGCTCATAGCAATCAGCCCCAGCATTTT,CASNHSAHSNQPQHF
TRBV4-1,-,-,TRBJ1-3,TGCGCCAGCAGCCAAGATCCACAGGGTTTACCTGGAAACACCATATATTTT,CASSQDPQGLPGNTIYF
TRBV5-8,TRBD1,-,TRBJ1-2,TGTGCCAGCAGTCCCTGGACAGGGGGCAACCATGGCTACACCTTC,CASSPWTGGNHGYTF
TRBV2,TRBD1,few,TRBJ2-1,TGTGCCAGCAGGGCTCCGCCGGGACAGATGTTCTTC,CASRAPPGQMFF
TRBV4-2,TRBD1,-,TRBJ1-5,TGTGCCAGCAGCCAAGATCACTGGGGACAGGGGTTTATCAGCAATCAGCCCCAGCATTTT,CASSQDHWGQGFISNQPQHF
TRBV6-4,TRBD2,once,TRBJ2-2,TGTGCCAGCAGAGGACTAGCGGGGGAGTCCACCGGGGAGCTGTTTTTT,CASRGLAGESTGELFF
TRBV6-1,TRBD1,-,TRBJ1-1,TGTGCCAGCAGCGAACTGCGACAGGGAGGAGCTTTCTTT,CASSELRQGGAFF
TRBV27,TRBD1,-,TRBJ1-2,TGTGCCAGCAGTTTGCAGGGGGCGAGCTATGGCTACACCTTC,CASSLQGASYGYTF
TRBV6-4,-,-,TRBJ1-6,TGTGCCAGCACCATGAAGCACAGACCCTATAATTCACCCCTCCACTTT,CASTMKHRPYNSPLHF
TRBV5-1,-,-,TRBJ1-1,TGCGCCAGCAGCTCGTCCCCGGGGGAACATGCTTTCTTT,CASSSSPGEHAFF